This note documents a single TCR beta chain sequence. Its antigen is currently not known. Base qualities were left out, and no much larger clone turns up one base away. The cohort was made up of roughly 670 healthy bone marrow donors. All cohort members were sampled while nominally healthy, although unrecorded immune exposures were likely present. The donor tested CMV seropositive, placing the donor among the roughly 300 seropositive members of the cohort. Every donor gave a peripheral blood sample, and the peripheral blood mononuclear cells from that sample were used for TCR beta sequencing. The Qiagen DNeasy Blood Extraction Kit was used to extract genomic DNA from the blood cell samples. The entry originates in a study of cytomegalovirus exposure and HLA in healthy donors (dated by TCRdb to about 2017). In the study overall: An earlier analysis of approximately 640 of the donors reported roughly 270 Gb of sequence data and roughly 100 million unique TCR beta sequences from 190 million or so T cells. HLA typing included class I and class II loci at four-digit resolution. Besides the first cohort of 666 subjects, a separate validation cohort made up of about 120 different subjects was used. Donor age, sex, ethnicity and CMV serostatus were compiled together with the repertoire data. The number of typed donors differed by locus: roughly 629-640 for A, B, C, DRB1 and DQB1; about 520 for DQA1; about 600 for DPA1; and some 430 for DPB1. In the later analysis, no new phenotypic data were used to find candidate immune exposures; instead, reliance was placed on TCR beta sequences and their occurrence across donors. An early release covering approximately 600 HLA-typed donors comprised roughly 300 gigabases of sequencing data and around 86 million unique TCR sequences. Among the roughly 390 genotyped donors, approximately 82% belonged to the genetic ancestry cluster associated with self-reported Caucasian donors. A later analysis re-analyzed previously published TCR beta repertoires from about 600 donors and added high-resolution HLA genotyping to study TCR occurrence patterns. Roughly five DR-DQ haplotypes were handled as single units for association and clustering, since linkage in the cohort was strong. Genome-wide SNP genotypes for about 65% of the 666 donors were used in a later genetic analysis, which treated that subset as a discovery cohort. Among some 400 genotyped donors of the cohort, an average of around 240,000 unique TCR beta nucleotide sequences were sequenced per donor, 15% to 20% of them non-productive. In an earlier analysis of roughly 600 of the donors, high-throughput TCR beta sequencing was used to judge whether each TCR beta V gene segment behaved as functional or pseudogenic. All discovery cohort repertoires had been generated on a single sequencing platform. The study aimed to test whether signatures of past pathogen exposure could be identified by cataloging public T cell receptors. High-throughput TCR immunosequencing, statistical association of individual TCRs with disease status, and machine learning were combined to predict cytomegalovirus infection status. The T cell repertoires of roughly 660 subjects were profiled by immunosequencing and related to cytomegalovirus serostatus.

The library was prepared using the immunoSEQ multiplex PCR assay. A mixture of 60 forward primers for TCR Vbeta segments and 13 reverse primers for TCR Jbeta segments was used in the multiplex PCR. A multiplex PCR assay on genomic DNA amplified the CDR3 region of rearranged TCR beta genes. The amplified TCR beta libraries were sequenced on the Illumina HiSeq System as 87-base-pair reads. The study's processing was this. A later analysis tallied roughly 78 million unique TCR beta chains across the 666 repertoires, and about 10 million of those chains were shared by two or more donors. Raw reads were error-corrected and collapsed into unique sequences with a nearest-neighbor algorithm that merged closely related sequences to remove PCR and sequencing errors. CDR3 sequences were aligned to IMGT reference sequences to assign V, D and J gene segments. Each retained sequence needed at least a six-nucleotide match to both a V gene segment and a J gene segment. Rearrangements were classified as productive when the CDR3 lacked stop codons and remained in frame with V and J, and all other rearrangements were classified as non-productive. Following IMGT convention, CDR3 was defined as the stretch from the second conserved V-encoded cysteine to the conserved J-encoded phenylalanine. The earlier analysis of some 600 of the donors excluded sequences that lacked an unambiguous match to a single V gene segment. An earlier analysis of 500 to 700 of the donors classified V segments as functional when productive rearrangements were above 56.7% and as segregating when the standard deviation between donors was above 5%. A statistical classification framework was developed to diagnose cytomegalovirus status using the catalog of TCR beta chain sequences. In a later analysis, V and J genes were assigned by comparing TCR nucleotide sequences against IMGT/GENE-DB human TR gene sequences. The TCRdist pipeline was used in a later analysis to assign CDR3 sequences and most-parsimonious VDJ recombination scenarios. A later analysis defined each TCR beta chain by its CDR3 amino acid sequence plus V-gene family, and excluded reads lacking a unique V-gene family. In a later analysis, 550 to 650 highly shared, low-generation-probability nucleotide sequences were removed to address suspected cross-contamination and a sequencing artifact. For each public chain, a later analysis derived a clonal expansion index from normalized ranks of inferred template counts within each repertoire. In a later analysis, generation probabilities were computed using a VDJ recombination model fitted to out-of-frame rearrangements, and the results were checked against IGoR. Hypergeometric tests were used in a later analysis to score TCR-TCR, TCR-HLA and TCR-CMV co-occurrence, with a repertoire-size bias correction applied to the TCR pairs. A later analysis estimated false discovery rates by permuting HLA or CMV assignments 20 times. In a later analysis, co-occurring TCRs were grouped with DBSCAN, and TCRdist sequence similarity was added when clustering was performed within HLA-allele-positive subsets. For co-occurrence clustering, repertoires with fewer than 30,000 or more than 120,000 public chains were excluded, along with a handful of repertoires with anomalous nucleotide sharing. Not all clones reach the TCRdb copy of this immuneACCESS table, which keeps in-frame sequences only. Checked studies attribute under half of the gap to unresolved V genes and leave the rest unexplained. Clone size and the V and J calls come from that table; the DNA yielded D and trimming. Across this sample there are around 180,000 clones, with approximately 84% seen only once. Of the sample, 4.5% to 7.5% is held by the ten largest clones.

Overall study outcomes, separate from this receptor: In a later genetic analysis, fewer N-insertions in productive TCRs were reported among donors in an Asian-associated ancestry cluster than the roughly 700-donor mean. Over 15 rarely observed V segments, including chromosome 9 orphons, were excluded from the earlier analysis of some 590 of the donors because counts were too low. A group of highly shared sequence variants was considered likely to be a technical artifact of the sequencing pipeline. In both the original and validation cohorts, the classifier was reported to diagnose cytomegalovirus status with high specificity and sensitivity. A later analysis reported that several top co-occurrence clusters appeared linked to parvovirus B19, influenza, CMV and Epstein-Barr virus. Compared with equally common non-associated chains, HLA-associated TCR beta chains in a later analysis were more clonally expanded and had lower generation probabilities. In vitro tests confirmed that a few of the cytomegalovirus-associated TCR beta chains recognize cytomegalovirus antigens. A later analysis found that most CMV-associated TCR beta chains appeared HLA-restricted, with HLA associations seemingly driven largely by CMV exposure. A later analysis associated 15,000 or so TCR beta sequences with specific HLA alleles at a false discovery rate of 0.05. According to the authors, the approach could potentially be generalized to other disease states and immunological phenotypes. Linkage disequilibrium might explain the correlated functional status among segregating V segments, but an unknown experimental factor could not be ruled out. The only immune exposure information available for the cohort was CMV serostatus. HLA typing was unavailable for some donors at each locus, so association tests used only the typed subset. Across donors, most TCR sequences were observed very rarely, whereas some public TCRs were present in many individuals. This cohort had only TCR beta chains sequenced, and the lack of alpha or paired-chain data limited which features could be detected. In the study, approximately 160 TCR beta chains were listed as associated with cytomegalovirus. Roughly uniform sequencing depth across donors was assumed in presence/absence analyses, although this assumption may not hold. A further reported finding was that TCR beta sequences accurately predicted the HLA-A and HLA-B alleles for most subjects in the first cohort. Assigning TCR associations to individual alleles was difficult when HLA alleles, especially DR and DQ, strongly co-occurred. Broadly in line with IMGT annotations, most TCR beta V segments showed up in productive rearrangements about 87% or about 30% of the time in an earlier analysis of several hundred of the donors. A later genetic analysis associated a missense DCLRE1C variant with V-gene and J-gene trimming of TCR beta chains, and an independent cohort replicated the association. In a later analysis, the rate of TCR association differed among HLA loci, with DRB1 alleles having the most associated TCRs and HLA-C alleles having the fewest.

The TCR originated in a woman aged 30 to 39 in good health and CMV-seropositive. Sample: PBMCs.

The DNA sequence follows: TGTGCCAGCAGCTCCCCCAGCTCTGGGGCCAACGTCCTGACTTTC. Its translation reads: CASSSPSSGANVLTF. Recombination joined TRBV28 with TRBJ2-6, with the D gene not confidently named. The junction shows trimming of 6 bases on V and 0 bases on J, plus 9 bases between the germline ends. The CDR3 covers 15 residues, taking in both the cysteine and the phenylalanine. The DNA shown is the 45-base CDR3, in frame from base 1. The germline V gene provides CDR1 MDHEN and CDR2 SYDVKM.